These T cell receptor beta chains were read from a single sample in a study of response to subunit inactivated influenza vaccine. TCRdb ran MiXCR on the RT-PCR reads and lists one entry per CDR3 protein. The sample comprises about 540,000 distinct CDR3 sequences, roughly 25% of which are singletons, and 2.5% to 3% rests with the top ten. These data were also filed under a second study, of T cells expressing NK-cell markers.

The source was CD4+ T cells sorted from PBMCs, collected 11 to 12 days after vaccination. These receptors came from a man between 50 and 59 years old who received an inactivated influenza vaccine. CDR3s include the opening cysteine and the closing phenylalanine or tryptophan. A D gene is named only where the DNA matches it firmly. Only some rows state a clone size, as once, few, many or a class for expanded clones.

d_gene	abundance	v_gene	j_gene	CDR3aa	CDR3nt
TRBD1	-	TRBV5-1	TRBJ2-7	CASSFYSGQGYEQYF	TGCGCCAGCAGCTTCTACTCTGGACAGGGCTACGAGCAGTACTTC
-	many	TRBV7-8	TRBJ1-1	CASSLVPGLNTEAFF	TGTGCCAGCAGCTTAGTCCCCGGGTTGAACACTGAAGCTTTCTTT
TRBD1	-	TRBV28	TRBJ1-5	CASSTGQGDNQPQHF	TGTGCCAGCAGTACAGGACAGGGTGACAATCAGCCCCAGCATTTT
-	few	TRBV3-1	TRBJ2-7	CASSLSGAPSSEQYF	TGTGCCAGCAGCCTTTCGGGGGCCCCGTCGTCCGAGCAGTACTTC
TRBD2	many	TRBV7-9	TRBJ2-1	CASFIGGTPYNEQFF	TGTGCCAGCTTCATCGGGGGGACTCCCTACAATGAGCAGTTCTTC
-	-	TRBV29-1	TRBJ2-2	CSVPGLAISGELFF	TGCAGCGTTCCCGGACTCGCCATCTCCGGGGAGCTGTTTTTT
-	-	TRBV21-1	TRBJ2-7	CASSKGRGIRYEQYF	TGTGCCAGCAGCAAAGGCAGGGGAATCCGCTACGAGCAGTACTTC
TRBD1	few	TRBV18	TRBJ2-6	CASSPVQGAIGANVLTF	TGTGCCAGCTCCCCGGTACAGGGGGCGATTGGGGCCAACGTCCTGACTTTC
TRBD1	-	TRBV20-1	TRBJ1-5	CSASAGGDQPQHF	TGCAGTGCTAGCGCAGGGGGCGATCAGCCCCAGCATTTT
TRBD2	many	TRBV7-2	TRBJ2-7	CASRYSGAYEQYF	TGTGCCAGCAGGTATAGCGGGGCCTACGAGCAGTACTTC
-	few	TRBV5-1	TRBJ2-1	CASGRGDSTYNEQFF	TGCGCCAGCGGCCGGGGAGACAGCACCTACAATGAGCAGTTCTTC
TRBD1	-	TRBV20-1	TRBJ1-2	CSARDRVGANYGYTF	TGCAGTGCTAGGGACAGGGTAGGAGCTAACTATGGCTACACCTTC
-	-	TRBV20-1	TRBJ2-7	CSALYHEQYF	TGCAGTGCCCTTTATCACGAGCAGTACTTC
TRBD2	few	TRBV20-1	TRBJ2-2	CSASGLALGGELFF	TGCAGTGCTTCGGGACTAGCGTTAGGCGGGGAGCTGTTTTTT
-	-	TRBV7-9	TRBJ1-6	CASSSLDGKASPLHF	TGTGCCAGCAGCTCACTAGACGGCAAGGCTTCACCCCTCCACTTT
TRBD1	-	TRBV10-3	TRBJ1-2	CAILKLVGQGEEGGYTF	TGTGCCATCCTTAAATTGGTGGGCCAGGGGGAAGAAGGTGGCTACACCTTC
-	-	TRBV25-1	TRBJ1-6	CASSEKGFRSPLHF	TGTGCCAGCAGTGAAAAAGGGTTTAGGTCACCCCTCCACTTT
-	few	TRBV30	TRBJ1-4	CACAGVINEKLFF	TGTGCCTGTGCTGGAGTGATTAATGAAAAACTGTTTTTT
-	few	TRBV10-3	TRBJ2-3	CAISPIGADTQYF	TGTGCCATCAGCCCCATTGGGGCAGATACGCAGTATTTT
-	few	TRBV20-1	TRBJ2-5	CSATEGPLATQYF	TGCAGTGCTACCGAAGGACCTCTGGCTACCCAGTACTTC
-	-	TRBV20-1	TRBJ2-3	CSASQFLSGDTQYF	TGCAGTGCTTCCCAGTTCCTCTCGGGAGATACGCAGTATTTT
TRBD2	-	TRBV20-1	TRBJ2-5	CSASSGAQETQYF	TGCAGTGCTTCTAGCGGAGCACAAGAGACCCAGTACTTC
TRBD2	-	TRBV2	TRBJ2-7	CASSPSTRARGAYEQYF	TGTGCCAGCAGTCCGTCGACCAGGGCCCGGGGGGCCTACGAGCAGTACTTC
TRBD1	-	TRBV7-6	TRBJ2-5	CASSLMRQGAAGETQYF	TGTGCCAGCAGCTTAATGAGACAGGGGGCCGCAGGGGAGACCCAGTACTTC
TRBD2	-	TRBV19	TRBJ2-7	CASSSGLAGNYEQYF	TGTGCCAGTAGCTCCGGACTAGCGGGAAACTACGAGCAGTACTTC
TRBD1	once	TRBV24-1	TRBJ2-3	CATSDSTGTDTLYF	TGTGCCACCAGTGATTCCACAGGGACAGATACGCTGTATTTT
-	-	TRBV4-1	TRBJ1-1	CASSQGPSGNTEAFF	TGCGCCAGCAGCCAAGGCCCCTCCGGTAACACTGAAGCTTTCTTT
-	-	TRBV9	TRBJ2-3	CASSVAVTGGTDTQYF	TGTGCCAGCAGCGTAGCCGTCACTGGCGGCACAGATACGCAGTATTTT
-	many	TRBV4-3	TRBJ2-2	CASSHVLASTGELFF	TGCGCCAGCAGCCATGTTCTAGCTTCGACCGGGGAGCTGTTTTTT
-	few	TRBV19	TRBJ2-1	CASMAKRSFYNEQFF	TGTGCCAGTATGGCAAAGAGGTCCTTTTACAATGAGCAGTTCTTC
-	many	TRBV5-1	TRBJ1-3	CASSSQDRGNTIYF	TGCGCCAGCAGCTCCCAGGACAGAGGAAACACCATATATTTT
-	few	TRBV7-9	TRBJ2-7	CASSATFSANEQYF	TGTGCCAGCAGCGCGACCTTTTCGGCTAACGAGCAGTACTTC
-	-	TRBV20-1	TRBJ2-2	CSADREAGELFF	TGCAGTGCTGACAGGGAGGCCGGGGAGCTGTTTTTT
TRBD1	-	TRBV12-3/TRBV12-4	TRBJ1-6	CASRPTGDSPLHF	TGTGCCAGCAGGCCGACAGGGGATTCACCCCTCCACTTT
TRBD2	-	TRBV7-2	TRBJ2-2	CASSLEAGGVTGELFF	TGTGCCAGCAGCTTAGAGGCGGGGGGGGTCACCGGGGAGCTGTTTTTT
-	few	TRBV10-2	TRBJ1-5	CASRNPGSNQPQHF	TGCGCCAGCAGAAACCCAGGTAGCAATCAGCCCCAGCATTTT
-	-	TRBV11-3	TRBJ2-1	CASSLDRVGSSYNEQFF	TGTGCCAGCAGCTTAGATCGCGTTGGGAGCTCCTACAATGAGCAGTTCTTC
-	few	TRBV15	TRBJ1-3	CATSRAREGNTIYF	TGTGCCACCAGCAGAGCCCGGGAAGGAAACACCATATATTTT
-	few	TRBV2	TRBJ2-7	CASRKSGAYEQYF	TGTGCCAGCAGGAAGTCAGGGGCCTACGAGCAGTACTTC
TRBD1	few	TRBV20-1	TRBJ1-5	CSANLGQGGQPQHF	TGCAGTGCAAACCTCGGACAGGGCGGTCAGCCCCAGCATTTT
TRBD1	few	TRBV28	TRBJ1-2	CASRTTRDSHSSYGYTF	TGTGCCAGCAGAACTACACGGGACAGCCATTCCTCCTATGGCTACACCTTC